The clone carrying this TCR beta chain showed up just a few times. The sample belongs to a study of T cells in Graves' hyperthyroidism and ophthalmopathy. At the level of the study: Peripheral blood was collected at initial diagnosis, before any treatment.

Reasons for excluding patients were uncontrolled infection, other autoimmune disease, pregnancy or lactation. RNA transcripts served as the template for amplifying TCR beta CDR3 regions. An initial round of RT-PCR targeting the TCR CDR3 relied on the HTBI primer set. TCRdb ran MiXCR on the multiplex PCR reads and lists one entry per CDR3 protein. The sample consists of about 320,000 distinct CDR3 sequences, 16% of them appearing once. Trimming left V 5 bases short and J 9 bases short, with 26 bases between. This CDR3 is built from 17 residues. Germline V gene lookup returns CDR1 SGHDN and CDR2 FVKESK.

Sequenced material: blood. The V and J genes are TRBV14 and TRBJ2-1, with D perhaps matching TRBD2 (6 bases). The sequence was collected from a man aged 25-45 years with Graves' hyperthyroidism. The DNA for the CDR3 is TGTGCCAGCAGCACGCACCGGGACTTCTCCCGGATGGGTGAGCAGTTCTTC. This codes for CASSTHRDFSRMGEQFF. Using reference TRBV14 and TRBJ2-1 for the parts outside the CDR3, the full variable domain is EAGVTQFPSHSVIEKGQTVTLRCDPISGHDNLYWYRRVMGKEIKFLLHFVKESKQDESGMPNNRFLAERTGGTYSTLKVQPAELEDSGVYFCASSTHRDFSRMGEQFFGPGTRLTVL.